Below are 15 T cell receptor beta chains sequenced from a single sample in a study of Ad26.COV2.S vaccination and SARS-CoV-2 variants. Specified treatment: about 20 received Ad26.COV2.S at low or high dose, single or two shots; 5 received placebo; per-sample allocation not given. Each sample was drawn 63 days after the first injection (of vaccine or placebo). Produced via immunoSEQ multiplex PCR; TCRdb's table is partial and in-frame only. The sample lists roughly 450,000 clones; 90% were seen once. Here the sequenced sample was peripheral blood, taken in a trial of Ad26.COV2.S vaccine versus placebo. The receptors shown here come from a person between 18 and 65 years old who received the Ad26.COV2.S COVID-19 vaccine or a placebo.

The chain uses TRBV5-6 and TRBJ2-7, with 12 bases identical to TRBD2. V dropped 0 bases and J dropped 3; count of bases not matched to a gene: 4. This CDR3 is 16 amino acids long. The germline gives CDR1 SGHDT, CDR2 YYEEEE. CDR3 sequence: CASSLGLAGVYYEQYF. Here the CDR3 DNA reads TGTGCCAGCAGCTTGGGACTAGCGGGAGTTTACTACGAGCAGTACTTC. The whole variable domain, filled in from reference TRBV5-6 and TRBJ2-7, reads DAGVTQSPTHLIKTRGQQVTLRCSPKSGHDTVSWYQQALGQGPQFIFQYYEEEERQRGNFPDRFSGHQFPNYSSELNVNALLLGDSALYLCASSLGLAGVYYEQYFGPGTRLTVT.

CDR3 residues: CSASSGRRNEQFF. In nucleotides, the CDR3 is TGCAGTGCTAGTAGCGGGAGGAGGAATGAGCAGTTCTTC. The V call is TRBV20-1, the J call TRBJ2-1, with TRBD2 matching over 10 bases. The CDR3 has 13 residues. V shed 3 bases and J 7 bases; nucleotides not matched to a gene: 3. Per the germline V gene, CDR1 is DFQATT and CDR2 is SNEGSKA (reference sequence).

This rearrangement joins TRBV9 to TRBJ2-1; perhaps TRBD1 as D (5 bases). The CDR3 is 11 residues long. Trimming cost V 7 bases and J 9 bases, with 11 bases left between them. The germline V gene has CDR1 SGDLS and CDR2 YYNGEE. The CDR3 DNA sequence: TGTGCCAGCGGCCTACAGGTTGAGCAGTTCTTC. It codes for CASGLQVEQFF.

Only one count was recorded for this clone. The V gene is TRBV7-6, the J gene TRBJ2-2, with 9 bases lining up with TRBD2. The CDR3 contains 16 residues. The V gene end was trimmed by 2 bases and the J gene end by 7 bases; junction bases not matched to a gene: 8. CDR1 is SGHVS, CDR2 FNYEAQ, per germline. CDR3 coding DNA: TGTGCCAGCAGCTTATTTGCGGGAGGGCAGAACGGGGAGCTGTTTTTT. Translating gives CASSLFAGGQNGELFF. Full variable domain (remainder filled in from reference TRBV7-6 and TRBJ2-2): GAGVSQSPRYKVTKRGQDVALRCDPISGHVSLYWYRQALGQGPEFLTYFNYEAQQDKSGLPNDRFSAERPEGSISTLTIQRTEQRDSAMYRCASSLFAGGQNGELFFGEGSRLTVL.

The genes are TRBV28 and TRBJ2-2; TRBD2 might be the D (5 bases). Germline V lookup: CDR1 MDHEN, CDR2 SYDVKM. Deletions cut 5 bases from V and 14 bases from J, with 18 bases between. The CDR3 runs to 13 residues. CDR3 loop: CASSPQEALKLFF. CDR3 sequence (DNA): TGTGCCAGCAGTCCCCAGGAGGCCCTTAAACTGTTTTTT.

The chain joins TRBV5-6 to TRBJ2-3, with 10 bases that match TRBD2. Germline V CDR1 and CDR2: SGHDT, YYEEEE. Trimming cost V 2 bases and J 1 base; bases outside gene matches: 4. The CDR3 is made up of 16 amino acids. CDR3 bases: TGTGCCAGCAGCTTTTGGACTAGCGGAGGCACAGATACGCAGTATTTT. Protein product: CASSFWTSGGTDTQYF.

This sequence joins TRBV7-9 and TRBJ2-5; a possible D gene is TRBD1 (6 bases). With 3 bases removed from V and 2 bases from J, the gap between germline ends came to 10 bases. This CDR3 spans 14 amino acids. CDR1 is SEHNR, CDR2 FQNEAQ, per germline (reference sequence). This CDR3 reads CASSFSTGQETQYF. The CDR3 bases are TGTGCCAGCAGCTTTTCGACAGGTCAAGAGACCCAGTACTTC.

The chain is built from TRBV3-1 (or the pseudogene TRBV3-2) and TRBJ1-6; D may be TRBD1 (5 bases). Germline loops: CDR1 LGHDT, CDR2 YNNKEL (reference sequence). Trimming cost V 1 base and J 8 bases, with 6 bases left between them. The CDR3 extends over 13 amino acids. CDR3 sequence: CASSQARDSPLHF. The CDR3 DNA reads as TGTGCCAGCAGCCAAGCCAGGGATTCACCCCTCCACTTT.

This clone was seen only a few times. The J gene is TRBJ2-2, the V gene TRBV4-3, with D perhaps matching TRBD2 (6 bases). Germline CDR1 LGHNA, CDR2 YSLEER. CDR3 length equals 18 residues. V dropped 2 bases and J dropped 2 bases, with 18 bases sitting between them. DNA of the CDR3: TGCGCCAGCAGCCAATATGGGAGGTCGGCTAGCAACACCGGGGAGCTGTTTTTT. Translating gives CASSQYGRSASNTGELFF.

This chain joins TRBV11-3 and TRBJ2-1, with 9 bases fitting TRBD2. CDR1 and CDR2 from the germline V gene are SGHNT and YENEEA. Losses at the gene ends were 1 base for V and 4 bases for J; bases not matched to a gene: 2. The CDR3 contains 15 residues. The CDR3, as DNA: TGTGCCAGCAGCTTAGCGCTAGCGGGATACAATGAGCAGTTCTTC. Translating it yields CASSLALAGYNEQFF.

This clone was recorded at least ten times. The CDR3 spells CASSEKATGGYGYTF. In DNA, the CDR3 is TGTGCCAGCAGTGAAAAGGCGACAGGGGGCTATGGCTACACCTTC. This chain uses TRBV6-1 with TRBJ1-2; TRBD1 matches 9 bases. This CDR3 has 15 amino acids. Germline V gives CDR1 MNHNS, CDR2 SASEGT. Trimming cost V 2 bases and J 4 bases; bases outside gene matches: 5.

CDR3 amino acids: CASSYGLASSYEQYF. CDR3 DNA sequence: TGTGCCAGCAGTTACGGCCTAGCTAGCTCCTACGAGCAGTACTTC. This chain links TRBV6-5 with TRBJ2-7; weak D call: TRBD2 (5 bases). V lost 2 bases and J 0 bases, leaving 11 bases between the germline ends. Germline assignment: CDR1 MNHEY and CDR2 SVGAGI. This CDR3 is 15 amino acids long.

This chain connects TRBV24-1 to TRBJ1-5; no reliable D call. The CDR3 extends over 14 amino acids. V dropped 3 bases and J dropped 7 bases, with 12 bases sitting between them. Germline V gene data show CDR1 as KGHDR and CDR2 as SFDVKD. The CDR3 DNA reads as TGTGCCACCAGTGATGCGCCTATAGGCCAGCCCCAGCATTTT. It yields the protein CATSDAPIGQPQHF.

This chain uses TRBV7-9 with TRBJ2-7; TRBD2 matches 10 bases. The CDR3 has 19 residues. Germline CDR1 is SEHNR and CDR2 is FQNEAQ (reference sequence). V shed 1 base, J shed 2 bases, and the junction held 14 bases outside the gene matches. The CDR3 sequence: CASSLVGASGSPGTYEQYF. The CDR3 DNA sequence: TGTGCCAGCAGCTTAGTAGGTGCTAGCGGGAGCCCAGGGACCTACGAGCAGTACTTC.

This chain connects TRBV5-1 to TRBJ2-2, with unresolved D. The CDR3 loop spans 15 amino acids. The V gene lost 0 bases and the J gene lost 4 bases, with 10 bases spanning the gap. CDR1 is SGHRS, CDR2 YFSETQ, per germline. The CDR3: CASSLGHRGTGELFF. The CDR3 region has the DNA TGCGCCAGCAGCTTGGGCCACCGAGGCACCGGGGAGCTGTTTTTT.